These 21 T cell receptor beta chains share one sample of origin, sequenced in a study of blood T cell repertoires in COVID-19. TCRdb's copy holds only in-frame clones and misses some; the assay was immunoSEQ multiplex PCR. The table lists about 200,000 clones, just under 90% of them singletons. Sequencing input: PBMCs or T cells enriched from blood (not recorded which). These receptors were obtained from a man aged 25 to 40 who had recovered from COVID-19.

This chain links TRBV7-2 with TRBJ2-1, with D possibly TRBD2 on 6 matching bases. This CDR3 region has 15 residues. Germline V gives CDR1 SGHTA, CDR2 FQGNSA. Deletions cut 0 bases from V and 3 bases from J, with 9 bases between. CDR3 DNA sequence: TGTGCCAGCAGCTTAGCGGGGGACTTCTACAATGAGCAGTTCTTC. Protein: CASSLAGDFYNEQFF. The full variable domain, its missing parts supplied by reference TRBV7-2 and TRBJ2-1, is GAGVSQSPSNKVTEKGKDVELRCDPISGHTALYWYRQSLGQGLEFLIYFQGNSAPDKSGLPSDRFSAERTGGSVSTLTIQRTQQEDSAVYLCASSLAGDFYNEQFFGPGTRLTVL.

This chain joins TRBV6-5 and TRBJ1-2; D may be TRBD1 (5 bases). Germline V gives CDR1 MNHEY, CDR2 SVGAGI. Trimming removed 6 bases at V and 4 bases at J, with 18 bases between. The CDR3 loop spans 15 amino acids. CDR3 sequence: CASRNQDIISYGYTF. DNA of the CDR3: TGTGCCAGCAGAAATCAGGACATAATTAGCTATGGCTACACCTTC.

The gene calls are TRBV10-3 and TRBJ2-2; D ambiguous. The ends were cut back, 10 bases at V and 5 bases at J, with 11 bases in the middle. The CDR3 covers 12 residues. CDR1 ENHRY and CDR2 SYGVKD come from the germline V gene. As DNA, the CDR3 is TGTGCCACCTCCTTTGTTACCGGGGAGCTGTTTTTT. Translation gives CATSFVTGELFF.

The rearrangement links TRBV4-1 to TRBJ1-2; D gene uncertain. V lost 3 bases and J lost 8, with 19 bases in between. Germline-derived CDR1 and CDR2 are MGHRA and YSYEKL. This CDR3 is built from 15 residues. The CDR3 DNA is TGCGCCAGCAGCCACAGAAATGGAGGGCGAGGCGGCTACACCTTC. Translation gives CASSHRNGGRGGYTF.

The chain is built from TRBV7-6 and TRBJ1-1; D possibly corresponds to TRBD1 (6 bases). The CDR3 sequence is 16 residues long. Germline lookup yields CDR1 SGHVS and CDR2 FNYEAQ. Trimming cost V 7 bases and J 0 bases, with 18 bases left between them. The CDR3 here is CASIQQGWGMNTEAFF. The CDR3 nucleotides are TGTGCCAGCATCCAACAGGGATGGGGGATGAACACTGAAGCTTTCTTT. The complete variable domain, with remaining parts taken from reference TRBV7-6 and TRBJ1-1, reads GAGVSQSPRYKVTKRGQDVALRCDPISGHVSLYWYRQALGQGPEFLTYFNYEAQQDKSGLPNDRFSAERPEGSISTLTIQRTEQRDSAMYRCASIQQGWGMNTEAFFGQGTRLTVV.

The V and J genes are TRBV10-1 and TRBJ2-3; the match to TRBD2 covers 13 bases. Germline CDR1 reads WNHNN; CDR2 reads SYGVQD (reference sequence). The V segment lost 0 bases and the J segment 4 bases; nucleotides outside the gene matches: 1. This CDR3 spans 16 amino acids. This CDR3 is CASSESTSGRADTQYF. CDR3 coding DNA: TGCGCCAGCAGTGAGTCTACTAGCGGGAGGGCAGATACGCAGTATTTT.

The V and J genes are TRBV7-8 and TRBJ2-7, with 10 nucleotides matching TRBD2. The CDR3 totals 20 residues. Germline values: CDR1 SGHVS, CDR2 FQNEAQ. With V trimmed by 3 bases and J by 4 bases, 21 bases remained unmatched. This chain's CDR3 is CASSFAPNQAGGPRYYEQYF. DNA of the CDR3: TGTGCCAGCAGCTTCGCTCCAAATCAAGCGGGAGGGCCCCGTTATTACGAGCAGTACTTC.

The rearrangement joins TRBV30 to TRBJ1-2; 9 bases are shared with TRBD1. Trimming took 5 bases from V and 2 from J; bases not matched to a gene: 9. This CDR3 comprises 15 residues. Germline loops: CDR1 GTSNPN, CDR2 SVGIG (reference sequence). DNA for the CDR3: TGTGCCTGGGACAGGGACAGGGACGTCAACTATGGCTACACCTTC. This encodes CAWDRDRDVNYGYTF.

The chain employs TRBV19 and TRBJ1-2; TRBD1 aligns across 8 bases. Trimming removed 5 bases from V and 3 bases from J; junction bases left unmatched: 8. The V gene's germline CDR1 is LNHDA and CDR2 SQIVND (reference sequence). This CDR3 spans 15 amino acids. In DNA, the CDR3 is TGTGCCAGTAGTTTTAAGACAGGGGTTGACTATGGCTACACCTTC. The encoded protein is CASSFKTGVDYGYTF. Full variable domain (missing parts from reference TRBV19 and TRBJ1-2): DGGITQSPKYLFRKEGQNVTLSCEQNLNHDAMYWYRQDPGQGLRLIYYSQIVNDFQKGDIAEGYSVSREKKESFPLTVTSAQKNPTAFYLCASSFKTGVDYGYTFGSGTRLTVV.

This clone appeared a single time. V is TRBV28 and J is TRBJ2-7; 10 bases map to TRBD1. The CDR3 extends over 15 amino acids. Germline loops: CDR1 MDHEN, CDR2 SYDVKM. Trimming cost V 6 bases and J 2 bases; bases outside gene matches: 7. The CDR3 spells CASRGPGQGTYEQYF. The CDR3 DNA reads TGTGCCAGCAGGGGCCCGGGACAGGGGACCTACGAGCAGTACTTC.

V is TRBV4-1 and J is TRBJ1-1; D is uncertain. The CDR3 totals 13 residues. Trimming left V 1 base short and J 5 bases short, with 8 bases between. Germline V CDR1 and CDR2: MGHRA, YSYEKL. The CDR3 DNA is TGCGCCAGCAGCCAAGGTCCGGGAACTGAAGCTTTCTTT. Translation gives CASSQGPGTEAFF.

This clone was counted only a few times. The rearrangement joins TRBV18 to TRBJ2-1; 9 nucleotides agree with TRBD1. After removal of 5 bases from V and 5 bases from J, the junction contained 4 bases not matched to a gene. The CDR3 loop spans 14 amino acids. CDR1 is KGHSH, CDR2 LQKENI, per germline. The CDR3 sequence: CASSAGTGNNEQFF. DNA of the CDR3: TGTGCCAGCTCAGCCGGGACAGGGAACAATGAGCAGTTCTTC.

The chain couples TRBV28 to TRBJ2-7; 13 bases agree with TRBD2. The CDR3 has 16 residues. Germline CDR1 MDHEN, CDR2 SYDVKM. V lost 2 bases, J lost 6 bases, and 7 bases stayed unmatched. CDR3 protein: CASSLPTSGRASEQYF. CDR3 coding DNA: TGTGCCAGCAGTTTACCAACTAGCGGGAGGGCCTCCGAGCAGTACTTC.

As to this clone: Relative to the germline gene, one junction end is altered; a read error may explain this. The gene calls are TRBV7-7 and TRBJ2-1; 10 bases align to TRBD2. CDR1 SSHAT and CDR2 FNYEAQ come from the germline V gene (reference sequence). The CDR3 has 15 amino acids. CDR3 DNA sequence: TGTGCTAGCAGCTTAATAGCGGGAGGACAGGGTGAGCAGTTCTTC. As protein: CASSLIAGGQGEQFF.

The chain combines TRBV11-2 with TRBJ1-2, with 7 bases matching TRBD1. Trimming cost V 4 bases and J 8 bases; bases outside gene matches: 4. Germline CDR1 is SGHAT and CDR2 is FQNNGV. The CDR3 contains 12 residues. Written as DNA, the CDR3 is TGTGCCAGCAGCTCCCACAGGGGCGGCTACACCTTC. Translating it yields CASSSHRGGYTF.

This chain uses TRBV24-1 with TRBJ2-2; 7 nucleotides line up with TRBD1. V was clipped by 6 bases and J by 2 bases; unmatched bases: 5. Germline V gives CDR1 KGHDR, CDR2 SFDVKD. This CDR3 contains 15 residues. Written as DNA, the CDR3 is TGTGCCACCAGTCAAACAGGGGTCAACACCGGGGAGCTGTTTTTT. Translation gives CATSQTGVNTGELFF.

This sequence joins TRBV6-5 and TRBJ1-5; D possibly corresponds to TRBD1 (6 bases). This CDR3 is built from 14 residues. Looked up from germline, CDR1 is MNHEY and CDR2 is SVGAGI. Trimming shortened V by 7 bases and J by 5 bases, and 15 bases separated the two germline ends. The CDR3 loop is CASTKGGFDQPQHF. The CDR3, as DNA: TGTGCCAGCACAAAGGGGGGGTTTGATCAGCCCCAGCATTTT.

The chain joins TRBV5-1 to TRBJ2-1; TRBD1 is a possible D gene (7 bases). Germline lookup yields CDR1 SGHRS and CDR2 YFSETQ. The CDR3 loop spans 13 amino acids. Trimming removed 2 bases at V and 8 bases at J, with 11 bases between. The CDR3 spells CASSFQGEDEQFF. The CDR3 DNA follows: TGCGCCAGCAGCTTCCAGGGGGAGGATGAGCAGTTCTTC. Together with reference TRBV5-1 and TRBJ2-1, the CDR3 gives the full variable domain: KAGVTQTPRYLIKTRGQQVTLSCSPISGHRSVSWYQQTPGQGLQFLFEYFSETQRNKGNFPGRFSGRQFSNSRSEMNVSTLELGDSALYLCASSFQGEDEQFFGPGTRLTVL.

The chain links TRBV2 to TRBJ2-7; 9 bases map to TRBD2. V shed 1 base, J shed 6 bases, and the junction held 10 bases outside the gene matches. This CDR3 is 16 amino acids long. From germline, CDR1 is SNHLY and CDR2 FYNNEI. The CDR3 region has the DNA TGTGCCAGCAGTGAAGGGGCGGCGGGGGGGCTTCGCGAGCAGTACTTC. It encodes CASSEGAAGGLREQYF.

CDR3 sequence: CASSEPGRGNSPLHF. The CDR3 DNA is TGTGCCAGCAGCGAACCCGGCAGGGGAAATTCACCCCTCCACTTT. The V call is TRBV11-2, the J call TRBJ1-6, with D perhaps TRBD1 (6 bases). Germline V lookup: CDR1 SGHAT, CDR2 FQNNGV. This CDR3 has 15 amino acids. V was pared by 5 bases and J by 7 bases, with 15 bases between.

The V gene is TRBV7-9, the J gene TRBJ2-5, with 9 positions matching TRBD2. CDR3 size: 15 residues. After removal of 1 base from V and 4 bases from J, the junction contained 4 bases not matched to a gene. Germline lookup yields CDR1 SEHNR and CDR2 FQNEAQ (reference sequence). The CDR3 reads CASSLVAGGAETQYF. The CDR3 DNA reads TGTGCCAGCAGCTTAGTGGCGGGGGGGGCAGAGACCCAGTACTTC.